The sample holds a few counts of the clone carrying this T cell receptor (beta chain). This entry comes from a study of T-cell reconstitution after alpha-beta-depleted transplantation in children. Germline CDR1 is SGHTS and CDR2 is YDEGEE. Trimming left V 4 bases short and J 8 bases short, with 15 bases between. CDR3 size: 13 residues. Unique molecular identifiers featured in how the TCRbeta library was prepared. One entry per CDR3 protein results from TCRdb running MiXCR on the PCR reads. The sample includes hundreds of thousands of distinct CDR3 sequences, roughly 17% seen only once; the top ten take 1.1%.

This clonotype was sampled from a human donor who donated a stem cell graft to a child with acute myeloid leukemia. This rearrangement joins TRBV5-8 to TRBJ1-1; perhaps TRBD1 as D (5 bases). This sample comprised PBMCs from the stem cell graft donor, obtained from the stem cell graft. Here the CDR3 reads CASSPPSGDEAFF. DNA for the CDR3: TGTGCCAGCAGCCCCCCCTCGGGGGACGAAGCTTTCTTT.